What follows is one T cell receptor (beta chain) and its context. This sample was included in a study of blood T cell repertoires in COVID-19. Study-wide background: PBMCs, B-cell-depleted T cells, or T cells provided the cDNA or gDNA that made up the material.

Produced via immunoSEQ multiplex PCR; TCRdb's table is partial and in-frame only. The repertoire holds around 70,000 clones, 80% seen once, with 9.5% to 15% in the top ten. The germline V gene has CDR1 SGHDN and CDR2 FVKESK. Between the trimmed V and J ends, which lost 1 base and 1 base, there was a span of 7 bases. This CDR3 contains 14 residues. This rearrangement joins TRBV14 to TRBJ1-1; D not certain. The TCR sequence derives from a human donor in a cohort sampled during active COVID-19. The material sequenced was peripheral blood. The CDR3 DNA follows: TGTGCCAGCAGCCAAGGACATTGGAACACTGAAGCTTTCTTT. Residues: CASSQGHWNTEAFF.